These 7 T cell receptor beta chains were all obtained from the same sample, sequenced in a study of T cells in Graves' hyperthyroidism and ophthalmopathy. RNA transcripts were the template for amplifying TCR beta CDR3 regions. With the HTBI primer set, the TCR CDR3 went through a first round of RT-PCR. Via MiXCR, TCRdb re-called the multiplex PCR reads, giving one row per CDR3 protein. This table has 500,000 to 600,000 distinct CDR3 sequences, around 43% appearing once. The specimen sequenced was peripheral blood or thyroid tissue (not recorded which). The receptors originated from an adult woman with Graves' disease, either hyperthyroidism or ophthalmopathy (not recorded which).

There are a few counts of this clonotype. The chain joins TRBV15 to TRBJ1-5; D gene uncertain. Germline V lookup: CDR1 LNHNV, CDR2 YYDKDF (reference sequence). V lost 3 bases to trimming and J lost 5 bases, with 14 bases between them. The CDR3 has 15 amino acids. The CDR3 nucleotides are TGTGCCACCAGCAGGGACGTACTAATGGATCAGCCCCAGCATTTT. It is translated as CATSRDVLMDQPQHF.

This clonotype was recorded a few times. This chain joins TRBV30 and TRBJ1-1; 8 bases match TRBD1. The CDR3 is made up of 13 amino acids. V shed 3 bases, J shed 7 bases, and the junction held 7 bases outside the gene matches. Looked up from germline, CDR1 is GTSNPN and CDR2 is SVGIG (reference sequence). DNA of the CDR3: TGTGCCTGGAGGAGAGGGACAGGAGATGAAGCTTTCTTT. It is translated as CAWRRGTGDEAFF.

This sequence joins TRBV6-5 and TRBJ1-1; tentatively, D is TRBD1 (5 bases). This CDR3 has 13 amino acids. Germline-derived CDR1 and CDR2 are MNHEY and SVGAGI. The germline V and J ends were trimmed by 6 bases and 6 bases, with 14 bases remaining between them. The DNA of the CDR3 is TGTGCCAGCAGGCCTCAGGGTTGGGCTGAAGCTTTCTTT. Translation: CASRPQGWAEAFF.

Turning to this clonotype: No conserved phenylalanine or tryptophan ends this CDR3, so it is likely a read error. Because the CDR3's place on the DNA is in doubt, the DNA is left out and the CDR3 is given as listed by TCRdb. The chain recombines TRBV2 with TRBJ1-4; the D call in the table, TRBD1, was not verified against the DNA. The CDR3 spans 15 amino acids, including both terminal residues. CDR1 is SNHLY and CDR2 is FYNNEI in the germline V gene. CDR3 sequence: CASSEGDSPNEKLSS.

The rearrangement joins TRBV7-3 to TRBJ1-2; the match to TRBD1 covers 8 bases. J was trimmed by 7 bases and V by 5 bases; bases with no gene match: 9. The CDR3 has 14 amino acids. Germline V gene data show CDR1 as SGHTA and CDR2 as FQGTGA. This CDR3 is CASSGRDRGGGYTF. For the CDR3, the DNA is TGTGCCAGCAGCGGGCGAGACAGGGGTGGTGGCTACACCTTC.

The chain has TRBV10-2 and TRBJ1-2; no clear D. CDR1 is WSHSY and CDR2 is SAAADI in the germline V gene. This CDR3 contains 12 residues. V gave up 3 bases and J gave up 8 bases, with 10 bases separating them. DNA for the CDR3: TGCGCCAGCAGTGAAGACTTAGCGGGCTACACCTTC. This translates into CASSEDLAGYTF.

The chain joins TRBV10-3 to TRBJ1-5; 7 bases line up with TRBD1. The germline gives CDR1 ENHRY, CDR2 SYGVKD. The CDR3 spans 15 residues. V dropped 3 bases and J dropped 6; count of bases not matched to a gene: 8. CDR3 DNA sequence: TGTGCCATCAGTGATAACAGGGGCGGGCTTCAGCCCCAGCATTTT. This codes for CAISDNRGGLQPQHF.